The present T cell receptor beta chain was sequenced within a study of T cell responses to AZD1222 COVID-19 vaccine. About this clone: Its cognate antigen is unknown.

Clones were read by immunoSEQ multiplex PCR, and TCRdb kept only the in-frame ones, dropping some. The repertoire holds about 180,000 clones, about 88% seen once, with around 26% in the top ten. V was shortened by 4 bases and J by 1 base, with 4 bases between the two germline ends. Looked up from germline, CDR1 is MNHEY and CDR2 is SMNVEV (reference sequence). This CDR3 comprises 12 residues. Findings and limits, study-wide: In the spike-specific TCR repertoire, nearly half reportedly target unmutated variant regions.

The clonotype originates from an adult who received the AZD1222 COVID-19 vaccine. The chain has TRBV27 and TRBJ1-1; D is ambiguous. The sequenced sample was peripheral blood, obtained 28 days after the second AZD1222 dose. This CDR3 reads CASSYGNTEAFF. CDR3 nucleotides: TGTGCCAGCAGTTACGGGAACACTGAAGCTTTCTTT.